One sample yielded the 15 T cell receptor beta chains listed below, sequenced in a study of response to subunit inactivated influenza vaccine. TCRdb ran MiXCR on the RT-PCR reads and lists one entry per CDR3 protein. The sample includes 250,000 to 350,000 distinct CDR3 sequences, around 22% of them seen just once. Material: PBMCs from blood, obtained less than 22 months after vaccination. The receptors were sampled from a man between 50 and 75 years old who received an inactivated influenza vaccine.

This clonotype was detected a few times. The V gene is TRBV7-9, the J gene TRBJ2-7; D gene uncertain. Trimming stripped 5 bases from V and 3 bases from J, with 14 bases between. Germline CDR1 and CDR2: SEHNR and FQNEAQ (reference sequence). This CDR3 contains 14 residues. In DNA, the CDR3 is TGTGCCAGCAGCGCGACCGGGCGCAACTACGAGCAGTACTTC. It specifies CASSATGRNYEQYF.

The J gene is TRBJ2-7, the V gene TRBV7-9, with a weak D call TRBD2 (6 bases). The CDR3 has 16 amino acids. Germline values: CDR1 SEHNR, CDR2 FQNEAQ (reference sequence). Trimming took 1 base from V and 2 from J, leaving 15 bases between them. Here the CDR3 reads CASSLVAGLLTYEQYF. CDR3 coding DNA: TGTGCCAGCAGCTTAGTGGCGGGACTCTTGACCTACGAGCAGTACTTC.

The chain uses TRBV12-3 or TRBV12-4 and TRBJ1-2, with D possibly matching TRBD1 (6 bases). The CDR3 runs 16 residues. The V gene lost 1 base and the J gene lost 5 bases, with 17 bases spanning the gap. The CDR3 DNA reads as TGTGCCAGCAGTTTAGTAACCGGGACACATCATTATGGCTACACCTTC. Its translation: CASSLVTGTHHYGYTF.

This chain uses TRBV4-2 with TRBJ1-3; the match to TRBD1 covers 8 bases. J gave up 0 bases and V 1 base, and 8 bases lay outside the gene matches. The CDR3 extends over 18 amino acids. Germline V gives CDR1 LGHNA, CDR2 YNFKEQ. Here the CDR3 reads CASSQARGQANSGNTIYF. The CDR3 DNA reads TGTGCCAGCAGCCAAGCCCGGGGACAGGCTAACTCTGGAAACACCATATATTTT.

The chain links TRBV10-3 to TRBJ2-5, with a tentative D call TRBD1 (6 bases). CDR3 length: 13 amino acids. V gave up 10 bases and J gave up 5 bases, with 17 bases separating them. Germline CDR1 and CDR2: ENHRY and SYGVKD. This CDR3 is CASAQGVGETQYF. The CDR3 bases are TGTGCCAGTGCACAGGGAGTGGGCGAGACCCAGTACTTC.

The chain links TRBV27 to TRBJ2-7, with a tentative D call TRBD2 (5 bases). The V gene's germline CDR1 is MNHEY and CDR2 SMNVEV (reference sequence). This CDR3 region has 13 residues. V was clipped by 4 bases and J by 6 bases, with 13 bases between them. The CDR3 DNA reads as TGTGCCAGCAGTTCGGCGGGCCGTATCGAGCAGTACTTC. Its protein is CASSSAGRIEQYF.

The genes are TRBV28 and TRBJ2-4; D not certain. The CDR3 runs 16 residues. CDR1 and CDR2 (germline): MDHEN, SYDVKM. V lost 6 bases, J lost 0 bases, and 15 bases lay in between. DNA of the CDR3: TGTGCCAGCAGACCAGACACCAATCTAGCCAAAAACATTCAGTACTTC. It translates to CASRPDTNLAKNIQYF.

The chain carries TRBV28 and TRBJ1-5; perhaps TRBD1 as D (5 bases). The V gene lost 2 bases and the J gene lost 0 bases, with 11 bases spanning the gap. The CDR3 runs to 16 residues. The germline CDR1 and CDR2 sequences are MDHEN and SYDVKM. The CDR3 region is CASSLIRAYSNQPQHF. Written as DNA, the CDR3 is TGTGCCAGCAGTTTAATCAGGGCATATAGCAATCAGCCCCAGCATTTT.

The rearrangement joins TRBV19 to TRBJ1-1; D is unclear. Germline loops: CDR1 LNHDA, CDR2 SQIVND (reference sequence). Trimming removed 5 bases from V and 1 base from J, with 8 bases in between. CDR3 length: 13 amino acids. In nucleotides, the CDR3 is TGTGCCAGTAGTTACATGAAGAACACTGAAGCTTTCTTT. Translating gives CASSYMKNTEAFF.

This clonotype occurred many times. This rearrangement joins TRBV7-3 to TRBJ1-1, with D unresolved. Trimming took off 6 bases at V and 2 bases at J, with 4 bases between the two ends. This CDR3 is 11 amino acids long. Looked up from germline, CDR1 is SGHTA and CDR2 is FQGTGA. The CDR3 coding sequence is TGTGCCAGCAGGATCAACACTGAAGCTTTCTTT. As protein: CASRINTEAFF.

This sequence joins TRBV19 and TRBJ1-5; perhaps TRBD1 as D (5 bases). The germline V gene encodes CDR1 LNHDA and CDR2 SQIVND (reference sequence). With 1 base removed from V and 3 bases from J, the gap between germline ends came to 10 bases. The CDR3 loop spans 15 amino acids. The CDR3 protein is CASSIGNRINQPQHF. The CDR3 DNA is TGTGCCAGTAGTATAGGCAACAGGATCAATCAGCCCCAGCATTTT.

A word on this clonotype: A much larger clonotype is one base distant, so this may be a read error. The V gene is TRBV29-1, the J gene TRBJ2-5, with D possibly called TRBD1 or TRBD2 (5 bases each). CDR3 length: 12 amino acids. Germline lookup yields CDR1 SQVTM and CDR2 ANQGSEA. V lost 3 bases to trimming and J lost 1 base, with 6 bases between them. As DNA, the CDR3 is TGCAGCGTTGACGGGGCCCAAGAGACCCAGTACTTC. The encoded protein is CSVDGAQETQYF.

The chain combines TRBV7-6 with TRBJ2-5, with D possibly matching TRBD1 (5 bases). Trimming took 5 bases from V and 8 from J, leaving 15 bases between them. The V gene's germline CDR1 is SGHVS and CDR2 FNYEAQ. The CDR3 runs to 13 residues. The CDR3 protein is CASSQTESSTQYF. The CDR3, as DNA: TGTGCCAGCAGCCAGACAGAATCGAGTACCCAGTACTTC.

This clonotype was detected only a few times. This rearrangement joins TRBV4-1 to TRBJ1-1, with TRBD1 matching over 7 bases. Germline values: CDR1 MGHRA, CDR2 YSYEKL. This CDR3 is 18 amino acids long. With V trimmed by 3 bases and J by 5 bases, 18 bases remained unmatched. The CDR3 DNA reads TGCGCCAGCAGCCACCTTCCCCGAGGGGGCGTAATGGTAACTGAAGCTTTCTTT. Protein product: CASSHLPRGGVMVTEAFF.

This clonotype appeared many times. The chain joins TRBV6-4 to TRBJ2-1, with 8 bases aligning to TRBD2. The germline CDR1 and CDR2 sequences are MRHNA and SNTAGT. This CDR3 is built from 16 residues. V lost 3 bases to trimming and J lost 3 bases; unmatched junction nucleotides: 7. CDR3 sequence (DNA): TGTGCCAGCAGTGAAAGTCCCGGGACTAGCTACAATGAGCAGTTCTTC. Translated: CASSESPGTSYNEQFF.